What follows are 10 T cell receptor beta chains derived from one specimen sequenced in a study of cytomegalovirus exposure and HLA in healthy donors. 13 Jbeta primers and 60 Vbeta primers were used for the PCR. Assay: immunoSEQ multiplex PCR; the TCRdb copy retains only in-frame clones and omits some. Here the sample spans about 130,000 clones, about four fifths being singletons. The source material was PBMCs. The receptors were gathered from a young man in good health and CMV-seronegative.

The chain uses TRBV5-8 and TRBJ2-3, with TRBD1 matching 10 bases. Losses at the gene ends were 0 bases for V and 6 bases for J; bases not matched to a gene: 1. Germline V gene sequence: CDR1 SGHTS, CDR2 YDEGEE. The CDR3 loop spans 14 amino acids. The CDR3 region has the DNA TGTGCCAGCAGCTTGGGACAGGGGGCTGATACGCAGTATTTT. This encodes CASSLGQGADTQYF.

The genes are TRBV5-4 and TRBJ2-7; possibly TRBD1 for D (6 bases). CDR1 is SGHNT, CDR2 YYREEE, per germline (reference sequence). V was pared by 4 bases and J by 7 bases, with 21 bases between. CDR3 length: 15 amino acids. CDR3 DNA sequence: TGTGCCAGCAGCGGAGTCAGGGGACGGGGTGGGGAGCAGTACTTC. Amino acids: CASSGVRGRGGEQYF.

The V call is TRBV6-6, the J call TRBJ1-6; TRBD1 agrees at 7 bases. After removal of 4 bases from V and 6 bases from J, the junction contained 6 bases not matched to a gene. Looked up from germline, CDR1 is MNHNY and CDR2 is SVGAGI (reference sequence). The CDR3 contains 15 residues. In DNA, the CDR3 is TGTGCCAGCAGTTCCCTTACAGGGGTTAATTCACCCCTCCACTTT. This codes for CASSSLTGVNSPLHF.

This clone occurred once. The rearrangement links TRBV4-3 to TRBJ2-7; D perhaps matches TRBD1 (5 bases). In germline, CDR1 is LGHNA, CDR2 YSLEER. V lost 0 bases and J lost 4, with 13 bases in between. This CDR3 spans 15 amino acids. The CDR3 spells CASSQERQPAYEQYF. The CDR3 bases are TGCGCCAGCAGCCAAGAAAGACAGCCAGCATACGAGCAGTACTTC.

The V gene is TRBV9, the J gene TRBJ2-2, with 9 bases lining up with TRBD1. V shed 4 bases and J 15 bases; nucleotides not matched to a gene: 7. Germline V CDR1 and CDR2: SGDLS, YYNGEE. The CDR3 runs 12 residues. Written as DNA, the CDR3 is TGTGCCAGCAGCTCCCGGGACAGGGTGTTGTTTTTT. Translated, it gives CASSSRDRVLFF.

This chain joins TRBV6-1 and TRBJ1-2, with D possibly TRBD1 on 6 matching bases. V lost 8 bases and J 4 bases, leaving 14 bases between the germline ends. The CDR3 length is 13 residues. Germline assignment: CDR1 MNHNS and CDR2 SASEGT. The CDR3 DNA reads TGTGCCAGCGGGGGCCCAGCCTCCTATGGCTACACCTTC. Translating gives CASGGPASYGYTF.

The gene calls are TRBV5-1 and TRBJ1-1, with 8 bases matching TRBD1. V lost 4 bases and J lost 4; bases outside the gene matches: 6. The V gene's germline CDR1 is SGHRS and CDR2 YFSETQ. The CDR3 runs 14 residues. The CDR3 DNA is TGCGCCAGCAGCGGCCGGACAGGGCCCACTGAAGCTTTCTTT. It specifies CASSGRTGPTEAFF. Together with reference TRBV5-1 and TRBJ1-1, the CDR3 gives the full variable domain: KAGVTQTPRYLIKTRGQQVTLSCSPISGHRSVSWYQQTPGQGLQFLFEYFSETQRNKGNFPGRFSGRQFSNSRSEMNVSTLELGDSALYLCASSGRTGPTEAFFGQGTRLTVV.

J is TRBJ1-1 and V is TRBV6-1; D uncertain. CDR1 is MNHNS, CDR2 SASEGT, per germline. The V gene lost 4 bases and the J gene lost 3 bases, with 9 bases spanning the gap. The CDR3 runs to 13 residues. The CDR3 coding sequence is TGTGCCAGCAGTGTTAGGGAGGACACTGAAGCTTTCTTT. This translates into CASSVREDTEAFF.

The chain recombines TRBV10-3 with TRBJ1-1; D gene unclear. This CDR3 region has 13 residues. V was trimmed by 0 bases and J by 5 bases, leaving 7 bases between them. Germline CDR1 ENHRY, CDR2 SYGVKD. The CDR3: CAISESGRTEAFF. For the CDR3, the DNA is TGTGCCATCAGTGAGTCTGGGAGGACTGAAGCTTTCTTT.

The chain employs TRBV7-2 and TRBJ2-6; D might be TRBD2 (5 bases). The CDR3 contains 15 residues. CDR1 and CDR2 from the germline V gene are SGHTA and FQGNSA. V lost 5 bases and J 0 bases, leaving 8 bases between the germline ends. CDR3 sequence: CASSPEASGANVLTF. DNA of the CDR3: TGTGCCAGCAGCCCGGAGGCCTCTGGGGCCAACGTCCTGACTTTC. The entire variable domain, with the rest obtained from reference TRBV7-2 and TRBJ2-6, is as follows: GAGVSQSPSNKVTEKGKDVELRCDPISGHTALYWYRQSLGQGLEFLIYFQGNSAPDKSGLPSDRFSAERTGGSVSTLTIQRTQQEDSAVYLCASSPEASGANVLTFGAGSRLTVL.